The clone carrying this T cell receptor beta chain came up a few times. Antigen: not known. This entry belongs to a study of T cell repertoires in cytomegalovirus infection. Each CDR3 protein is one row after TCRdb ran MiXCR on the reads. The table records approximately 990,000 distinct CDR3 sequences, 31% of them present only once. V lost 1 base and J 2 bases, leaving 4 bases between the germline ends. The CDR3 totals 13 residues. The germline CDR1 and CDR2 sequences are MNHNS and SASEGT. The sequenced sample was cultured CD8+ T cells from PBMCs, obtained from culture after CMV antigen stimulation. The TCR originated in a human donor in good health (CMV status not recorded). Some clones in this sample may be carry-over from other donors' samples. The chain links TRBV6-1 to TRBJ2-3; no definite D call. CDR3 in DNA: TGTGCCAGCAGTGAAGAGATCACAGATACGCAGTATTTT. Its protein product is CASSEEITDTQYF.